Described below is a single T cell receptor (beta chain) sequence and its context. Its antigen is not known. These data are taken from a study of CXCR3-negative and CXCR3-positive naive CD8 T cells. Overall study context: Collectively, the libraries yielded around 140 million TRB reads in total, at about 1.5 +/- 0.3 million per library.

General study results and limits: TRBV-TRBJ usage matched between naive CXCR3-negative and CXCR3-positive cells but not between memory cells.

TRB cDNA was prepared as libraries by UMI-labeled 5' RACE. TCRdb re-called the 5' RACE reads; one entry per CDR3 protein, DNA not given. The sample shows about 62,000 distinct CDR3 sequences, and more than 4% sits with its ten largest clones. The clonotype was recovered from a human donor in good health. Some clones in this sample may be carry-over from other donors' samples. The sequenced sample consisted of naive CXCR3- CD8+ T cells from blood. Subset noted: CD45RO-CCR7+CD27+CD95- naive CD8+ T cells lacking CXCR3 (TNR3-).

CDR3 residues: CASSLGGGLDTEAFF. The rearrangement joins TRBV7-6 to TRBJ1-1. CDR3 length: 15 amino acids. Germline CDR1 reads SGHVS; CDR2 reads FNYEAQ.